This paragraph reports one T cell receptor (beta chain). The data belong to a study of blood T cell repertoires in COVID-19. Study background: The United States, Italy and Spain were the sources of the acute and convalescent COVID-19 samples. Sources were T cells, B-cell-depleted T cells, or PBMCs; the material itself was cDNA or gDNA.

With V trimmed by 3 bases and J by 7 bases, 11 bases remained unmatched. The CDR3 extends over 16 amino acids. Germline V gives CDR1 DFQATT, CDR2 SNEGSKA (reference sequence). Original processing notes: Quantification of nucleated cells was approximated via reference gene primer amplification. The table came from immunoSEQ multiplex PCR; TCRdb's copy has only in-frame clones and leaves some out. For V, J and clone size, that table is used; D and trimming come from the DNA. The repertoire consists of around 64,000 clones, with around 86% occurring once and the leading ten covering less than 2.5%. The chain carries TRBV20-1 and TRBJ2-2; 10 positions match TRBD1. The TCR comes from a man younger than 40 with acute or convalescent COVID-19. Sequencing used peripheral blood. The CDR3 DNA follows: TGCAGTGCTAGTCTCTTCGACAGGGGGCTGGACGGGGAGCTGTTTTTT. It specifies CSASLFDRGLDGELFF.